The clone carrying this TCR beta chain was recorded at least ten times. The CDR3 sequence is 13 residues long. Trimming shortened V by 5 bases and J by 7 bases, and 12 bases separated the two germline ends. The sample is drawn from a study of T-cell reconstitution after alpha-beta-depleted transplantation in children. Unique molecular identifiers were used to barcode this TCRbeta library. TCRdb called the PCR reads again in MiXCR, with one record for every CDR3 protein. Among over 550,000 distinct CDR3 sequences listed, about 10% were seen once. The receptor was isolated from a human donor who donated a stem cell graft to a child with acute myeloid leukemia. The V call is TRBV12-3 or TRBV12-4, the J call TRBJ1-5, with D maybe TRBD1 (6 bases). The sample here was PBMCs from the stem cell graft donor, taken from the stem cell graft. CDR3 sequence: CASSLLQGQPQHF. As DNA, the CDR3 is TGTGCCAGCAGTCTCCTACAGGGACAGCCCCAGCATTTT.